This is a list of T cell receptor beta chains from one sample in a study of graft-versus-host responses after intestinal transplantation. The antigens these receptors bind are not known. Here immunoSEQ multiplex PCR was the method, and the copy in TCRdb shows in-frame clones only, minus some. The table shows about 59,000 clones, with roughly 93% occurring only once. Sequenced material: unstimulated CD4+ T cells sorted from spleen or lymph node cells, taken before transplant. The receptors come from a human donor who was the organ donor for an intestinal transplant. Each CDR3 is given with its conserved first and last residue. The D gene is left open where the match is weak. The listing skips clone size in some rows; elsewhere it reads once, few, many or a size class.

D gene,clone size,J gene,V gene,CDR3 protein,CDR3 DNA
NA,NA,TRBJ2-7,TRBV7-8,CASSWRAGAPYEQYF,TGTGCCAGCAGCTGGAGGGCGGGGGCTCCCTACGAGCAGTACTTC
NA,NA,TRBJ1-2,TRBV4-1,CASSHIPGPEYGYTF,TGCGCCAGCAGCCACATACCGGGACCGGAGTATGGCTACACCTTC
NA,NA,TRBJ2-5,TRBV2,CASKNRRTLETQYF,TGTGCCAGCAAGAACAGGAGAACGTTAGAGACCCAGTACTTC
NA,NA,TRBJ1-1,TRBV27,CASSLRSFQGRTEAFF,TGTGCCAGCAGTTTACGCTCTTTTCAGGGAAGGACTGAAGCTTTCTTT
TRBD1,NA,TRBJ1-5,TRBV7-2,CASSLIRGTESNQPQHF,TGTGCCAGCAGCTTAATACGGGGGACAGAGAGCAATCAGCCCCAGCATTTT
NA,NA,TRBJ1-1,TRBV7-2,CASSPEGGGAKAFF,TGTGCCAGCAGCCCAGAGGGTGGTGGCGCAAAAGCTTTCTTT
NA,NA,TRBJ2-5,TRBV18,CASSPTQETQYF,TGTGCCAGCTCACCAACTCAAGAGACCCAGTACTTC
NA,NA,TRBJ1-5,TRBV19,CASSSPEGANQPQHF,TGTGCCAGTAGTAGCCCTGAGGGTGCTAATCAGCCCCAGCATTTT
NA,NA,TRBJ2-1,TRBV5-1,CASSLLGVHNEQFF,TGCGCCAGCAGCTTGTTGGGGGTCCACAATGAGCAGTTCTTC
TRBD1,NA,TRBJ1-2,TRBV4-3,CASSRTGGTNYGYTF,TGCGCCAGCAGCCGGACAGGGGGAACTAACTATGGCTACACCTTC
NA,NA,TRBJ1-2,TRBV19,CASSIKRNYGYTF,TGTGCCAGTAGTATAAAGAGAAACTATGGCTACACCTTC
NA,NA,TRBJ2-7,TRBV7-2,CASSLRPTYEQYF,TGTGCCAGCAGCCTTCGGCCCACCTACGAGCAGTACTTC
NA,few,TRBJ1-6,TRBV10-3,CAISESKGARNSPLHF,TGTGCCATCAGTGAGTCGAAAGGGGCGCGTAATTCACCCCTCCACTTT
TRBD2,NA,TRBJ2-7,TRBV5-1,CASSPTSTTYEQYF,TGCGCCAGCAGCCCGACTAGCACAACCTACGAGCAGTACTTC
TRBD2,NA,TRBJ2-3,TRBV5-4,CATSKQRGVSDTQYF,TGTGCCACTTCCAAACAGCGGGGGGTCTCAGATACGCAGTATTTT